The 10 T cell receptor beta chains given below trace back to one sample, sequenced in a study of blood T cells in healthy people across ages. Then a second PCR, running roughly 7 to 12 cycles, was carried out with a sample-barcoded 5' primer and a J-beta primer mix. In TCRdb, the 5' RACE reads were re-called with MiXCR into one record per CDR3 protein. The profile shows hundreds of thousands of distinct CDR3 sequences, roughly 41% of them singletons. Sequencing was done on a sample of blood. The source of these receptors is a man of 80 years or more in good health.

The CDR3 protein is CASRSGTSGRVGEQFF. CDR3 in DNA: TGTGCCAGCAGGTCCGGGACTAGCGGGAGAGTTGGTGAGCAGTTCTTC. V and J are TRBV12-3 or TRBV12-4 and TRBJ2-1; 14 nucleotides agree with TRBD2. The V and J ends lost 6 bases and 9 bases, in that order; junction bases with no gene match: 10. CDR3 length: 16 residues.

This sequence joins TRBV18 and TRBJ2-7; 9 positions agree with TRBD1. Trimming removed 5 bases from V and 6 bases from J; junction bases left unmatched: 11. Germline V gene data show CDR1 as KGHSH and CDR2 as LQKENI. The CDR3 extends over 15 amino acids. The CDR3 region has the DNA TGTGCCAGCTCAGCCACACCGGGACAGGGTCCCGAGCAGTACTTC. Protein: CASSATPGQGPEQYF.

This clonotype was detected ten times or more. The chain couples TRBV29-1 to TRBJ1-2, with a weak D call TRBD1 (5 bases). V lost 7 bases to trimming and J lost 8 bases, with 14 bases between them. The CDR3 totals 11 residues. Germline V CDR1 and CDR2: SQVTM, ANQGSEA. CDR3 residues: CSASGSQGYTF. As DNA, the CDR3 is TGCAGCGCCTCAGGGTCGCAGGGCTACACCTTC.

This clonotype was detected ten times or more. The chain is built from TRBV20-1 and TRBJ1-6; TRBD1 aligns across 8 bases. The length of the CDR3 is 16 residues. The germline CDR1 and CDR2 sequences are DFQATT and SNEGSKA (reference sequence). With V trimmed by 1 base and J by 5 bases, 7 bases remained unmatched. The CDR3 DNA is TGCAGTGCTAGAGGTGGGGGACAGGCCCATAATTCACCCCTCCACTTT. Translated: CSARGGGQAHNSPLHF.

This clonotype was found many times. The chain links TRBV29-1 to TRBJ2-5; TRBD2 aligns across 9 bases. This CDR3 comprises 14 residues. V was clipped by 5 bases and J by 5 bases; unmatched bases: 9. CDR1 is SQVTM and CDR2 is ANQGSEA in the germline V gene. The CDR3 bases are TGCAGCGTTCTACGACTAGCGGCCCGGGAGACCCAGTACTTC. The encoded protein is CSVLRLAARETQYF. Combining the CDR3 with reference TRBV29-1 and TRBJ2-5 gives the whole variable domain SAVISQKPSRDICQRGTSLTIQCQVDSQVTMMFWYRQQPGQSLTLIATANQGSEATYESGFVIDKFPISRPNLTFSTLTVSNMSPEDSSIYLCSVLRLAARETQYFGPGTRLLVL.

V is TRBV3-1 and J is TRBJ2-5, with a possible D match to TRBD2 (6 bases). Germline loops: CDR1 LGHDT, CDR2 YNNKEL (reference sequence). V lost 1 base and J 7 bases, leaving 7 bases between the germline ends. The CDR3 sequence is 12 residues long. The CDR3, as DNA: TGTGCCAGCAGCCAAGGGGGAGGGACCCAGTACTTC. Amino acid sequence: CASSQGGGTQYF.

The chain has TRBV4-1 and TRBJ1-2, with 7 bases fitting TRBD1. The V and J ends lost 4 bases and 1 base, in that order; junction bases with no gene match: 12. This CDR3 has 17 residues. The germline V gene encodes CDR1 MGHRA and CDR2 YSYEKL. The CDR3 sequence is CASSLLGQAIHNYGYTF. The DNA of the CDR3 is TGCGCCAGCAGCCTCCTCGGACAGGCTATTCATAACTATGGCTACACCTTC.

The chain carries TRBV12-5 and TRBJ2-5, with D uncertain. The CDR3 is 14 residues long. The germline V and J ends were trimmed by 3 bases and 1 base, with 9 bases remaining between them. Germline V gene data show CDR1 as LGHNT and CDR2 as FRNRAP. DNA of the CDR3: TGTGCTAGTGGTTTATCTCCCCGCCAAGAGACCCAGTACTTC. Residues: CASGLSPRQETQYF.

The V gene is TRBV7-2, the J gene TRBJ2-1; TRBD2 matches 13 bases. This CDR3 contains 14 residues. Germline loops: CDR1 SGHTA, CDR2 FQGNSA. With 2 bases clipped from V and 14 bases from J, the junction kept 6 bases outside the gene matches. Written as DNA, the CDR3 is TGTGCCAGCAGCTTAAGTTCACTAGCGGGGGGGAAGTTCTTC. Translating gives CASSLSSLAGGKFF.

This clonotype showed up just a few times. The chain uses TRBV7-2 and TRBJ2-4, with 8 bases fitting TRBD2. Germline V CDR1 and CDR2: SGHTA, FQGNSA. The trim removed 1 base at V and 8 bases at J, leaving 10 bases unmatched. CDR3 length: 16 residues. CDR3 residues: CASSLGIGEREYIQYF. The CDR3 nucleotides read TGTGCCAGCAGCTTAGGGATCGGCGAGCGGGAGTACATTCAGTACTTC. The full variable domain, in which reference TRBV7-2 and TRBJ2-4 provide the parts outside the CDR3, is GAGVSQSPSNKVTEKGKDVELRCDPISGHTALYWYRQSLGQGLEFLIYFQGNSAPDKSGLPSDRFSAERTGGSVSTLTIQRTQQEDSAVYLCASSLGIGEREYIQYFGAGTRLSVL.